This T cell receptor (beta chain) was recovered during a study of cytomegalovirus exposure and HLA in healthy donors. The primer mix had 60 Vbeta and 13 Jbeta primers. Profiled with immunoSEQ multiplex PCR; TCRdb holds only in-frame clones, not every one. Here the sample spans tens of thousands of clones, around 84% being singletons. Trimming took 3 bases from V and 1 from J; bases not matched to a gene: 4. This CDR3 contains 17 residues. Germline CDR1 and CDR2: GTSNPN and SVGIG (reference sequence). The chain carries TRBV30 and TRBJ2-2; 14 bases line up with TRBD2. This TCR derives from a woman aged 40 to 50 in good health and CMV-seropositive. Specimen: PBMCs. In DNA form, the CDR3 reads TGTGCCTGGAGAGGACTAGCGGGGGGACGGAACACCGGGGAGCTGTTTTTT. It is translated as CAWRGLAGGRNTGELFF.